This T cell receptor beta chain derives from a study of beta chain features in type 1 diabetes. The study's findings and limits: Short templates might get an advantage during PCR, and this would be equal in patients and controls. Relative to healthy donors, patients appeared to have naive, central memory and Treg TCRB repertoires that were more similar. A moderate, significant TCRB CDR3 shortening appeared in type 1 diabetes across four CD4+ subsets.

CDR1 is SGHDT, CDR2 YYEEEE, per germline. J was trimmed by 6 bases and V by 4 bases; bases with no gene match: 13. The CDR3 spans 17 residues. Expressed TCRB transcripts were sequenced, since all the RNA that had been isolated was reverse transcribed. Assay: immunoSEQ multiplex PCR; the TCRdb copy retains only in-frame clones and omits some. The repertoire holds about 360,000 clones, with 10% to 15% as singletons. This clone has just a few counts. Its antigen is unidentified. This sequence was found in a man in his late teens or twenties in good health. The gene calls are TRBV5-6 and TRBJ1-4; 9 bases line up with TRBD1. Sequenced input: naive CD4+ T cells from blood. The CDR3 protein is CASSPTGRGQGDEKLFF. The CDR3 DNA reads as TGTGCCAGCAGCCCGACCGGCCGGGGACAGGGTGATGAAAAACTGTTTTTT.